Listed below are T cell receptor beta chains from one sample, sequenced in a study of blood T cells in healthy people across ages. One entry per CDR3 protein results from TCRdb running MiXCR on the 5' RACE reads. In the table there are 1,300,000 or so distinct CDR3 sequences, approximately 60% of which are singletons. Sequencing was done on a sample of blood. All receptors come from a man aged 18 to 30 in good health. CDR3s include the opening cysteine and the closing phenylalanine or tryptophan. D genes are given only for firm matches. The listing skips clone size in some rows; elsewhere it reads once, few, many or a size class.

clone_size,d_call,v_call,j_call,cdr3_nt,cdr3_aa
.,TRBD2,TRBV15,TRBJ2-1,TGTGCCACCAGCAGCCCGGGACTAGCGGGGGACAATGAGCAGTTCTTC,CATSSPGLAGDNEQFF
.,.,TRBV4-2,TRBJ2-1,TGTGCCAGCAGCCAAGTCGGTAGGGACTACAATGAGCAGTTCTTC,CASSQVGRDYNEQFF
once,.,TRBV5-4,TRBJ2-1,TGTGCCAGCAGCTTGGACAGGGAATCCTACAATGAGCAGTTCTTC,CASSLDRESYNEQFF
.,.,TRBV5-5,TRBJ2-6,TGTGCCAGCAGCTTTAGAGGGATTGGGGCCAACGTCCTGACTTTC,CASSFRGIGANVLTF
.,.,TRBV4-3,TRBJ2-3,TGCGCCAGCAGCCCAAACCGTGATAGCACAGATACGCAGTATTTT,CASSPNRDSTDTQYF
.,TRBD1,TRBV9,TRBJ1-2,TGTGCCAGCAGCGTCACAGGGGGGATAGACTGTGGCTACACCTTC,CASSVTGGIDCGYTF
.,.,TRBV28,TRBJ1-1,TGTGCCAGCAGAACGACAGAGAACACTGAAGCTTTCTTT,CASRTTENTEAFF
few,.,TRBV29-1,TRBJ2-3,TGCAGCGGTGGTGACTATTTACCCGCAGATACGCAGTATTTT,CSGGDYLPADTQYF
.,.,TRBV5-1,TRBJ2-3,TGCGCCAGCAGCTTGACGGTACCTTCGACAGATACGCAGTATTTT,CASSLTVPSTDTQYF
many,.,TRBV20-1,TRBJ2-7,TGCAGCGCCTCGGGACAATCCTACGAGCAGTACTTC,CSASGQSYEQYF